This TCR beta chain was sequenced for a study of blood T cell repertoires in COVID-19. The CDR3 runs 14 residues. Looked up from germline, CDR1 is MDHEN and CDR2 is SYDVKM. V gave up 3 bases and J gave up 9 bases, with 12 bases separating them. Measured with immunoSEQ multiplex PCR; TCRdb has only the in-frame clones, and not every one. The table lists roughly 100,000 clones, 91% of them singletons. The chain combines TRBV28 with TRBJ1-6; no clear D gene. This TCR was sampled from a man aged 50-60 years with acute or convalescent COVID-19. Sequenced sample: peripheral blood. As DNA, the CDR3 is TGTGCCAGCAGTTTTGGGCAGGCCTCTTCACCCCTCCACTTT. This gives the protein CASSFGQASSPLHF.